Reported below is one T cell receptor (beta chain). Per the germline V gene, CDR1 is MNHEY and CDR2 is SVGAGI. The CDR3 covers 14 residues. V lost 7 bases and J lost 7; bases outside the gene matches: 11. This record comes from a study of blood T cell repertoires in COVID-19. TCRdb's copy holds only in-frame clones and misses some; the assay was immunoSEQ multiplex PCR. The sample comprises about 260,000 clones, approximately 85% of which are singletons, and approximately 0.7% rests with the top ten. Sequenced input: peripheral blood. This TCR was recovered from a human donor in a cohort sampled during active COVID-19. V and J are TRBV6-5 and TRBJ1-1; TRBD1 agrees at 8 bases. The CDR3 nucleotides are TGTGCCAGCATGACGTCAGGGGGCGGACGTGAAGCTTTCTTT. Its translation is CASMTSGGGREAFF.